This record concerns one TCR beta chain sequence. The record originates from a study of shared T cell receptors in the human thymus. The CDR3 loop spans 13 amino acids. The V end lost 1 base, the J end lost 1 base, and 5 bases lay between the germline ends. The germline gives CDR1 SGHRS, CDR2 YFSETQ. Method: immunoSEQ multiplex PCR; TCRdb's copy keeps in-frame clones and lacks some. Here the sample spans over 65,000 clones, roughly 96% being singletons. The sequence came from a human donor. The gene calls are TRBV5-1 and TRBJ2-5; D uncertain. Sequenced sample: thymocytes. This chain's CDR3 is CASSLWVQETQYF. For the CDR3, the DNA is TGCGCCAGCAGCTTGTGGGTCCAAGAGACCCAGTACTTC.